The next 17 T cell receptor beta chains were all read from a single sample in a study of blood T cell repertoires in COVID-19. This table comes from immunoSEQ multiplex PCR, and its TCRdb copy is limited to in-frame clones, with some not included. The sample yields hundreds of thousands of clones, about 83% seen once. The sample comprised peripheral blood. The source is a woman aged 80 or older with COVID-19, enrolled during active disease.

V gene TRBV5-4 combines with J gene TRBJ2-7, with 8 bases matching TRBD1. The CDR3 is 12 residues long. With V trimmed by 4 bases and J by 6 bases, 3 bases remained unmatched. CDR1 is SGHNT and CDR2 is YYREEE in the germline V gene (reference sequence). For the CDR3, the DNA is TGTGCCAGCAGCCAGGACAGGGCCGAGCAGTACTTC. Amino acid sequence: CASSQDRAEQYF. The variable domain in full, completed from reference TRBV5-4 and TRBJ2-7, reads ETGVTQSPTHLIKTRGQQVTLRCSSQSGHNTVSWYQQALGQGPQFIFQYYREEENGRGNFPPRFSGLQFPNYSSELNVNALELDDSALYLCASSQDRAEQYFGPGTRLTVT.

The V call is TRBV4-3, the J call TRBJ1-4; 10 bases align to TRBD1. This CDR3 is 17 amino acids long. CDR1 is LGHNA and CDR2 is YSLEER in the germline V gene. V was pared by 1 base and J by 7 bases, with 9 bases of the junction left unmatched. The CDR3 region is CASSQARARDRGEKLFF. The DNA of the CDR3 is TGCGCCAGCAGCCAAGCCAGAGCCCGGGACAGGGGTGAAAAACTGTTTTTT.

V and J are TRBV2 and TRBJ1-5; D unclear. The germline V gene has CDR1 SNHLY and CDR2 FYNNEI. The CDR3 loop spans 15 amino acids. V was cut by 1 base and J by 2 bases, with 9 bases left in between. The CDR3 loop is CASSEGSLGNQPQHF. CDR3 nucleotides: TGTGCCAGCAGTGAAGGCAGTTTGGGCAATCAGCCCCAGCATTTT. Looking up the rest from reference TRBV2 and TRBJ1-5 gives the full variable domain: EPEVTQTPSHQVTQMGQEVILRCVPISNHLYFYWYRQILGQKVEFLVSFYNNEISEKSEIFDDQFSVERPDGSNFTLKIRSTKLEDSAMYFCASSEGSLGNQPQHFGDGTRLSIL.

About this clone: Other DNA sequences in this sample translate to the same CDR3. J is TRBJ2-3 and V is TRBV4-3; 11 bases are a match to TRBD2. This CDR3 is built from 16 residues. Germline CDR1 is LGHNA and CDR2 is YSLEER. V lost 1 base and J lost 3; bases outside the gene matches: 3. CDR3 amino acids: CASSQGSSGGTDTQYF. The CDR3 DNA is TGCGCCAGCAGCCAAGGATCTAGCGGGGGGACAGATACGCAGTATTTT.

V gene TRBV18 combines with J gene TRBJ1-2, with TRBD1 matching 8 bases. This CDR3 spans 15 amino acids. V shed 3 bases and J 5 bases; nucleotides not matched to a gene: 8. Germline V gene sequence: CDR1 KGHSH, CDR2 LQKENI. Here the CDR3 reads CASSPSDREGYGYTF. The CDR3 nucleotides read TGTGCCAGCTCACCCTCGGACAGGGAGGGATATGGCTACACCTTC. The entire variable domain, with the rest obtained from reference TRBV18 and TRBJ1-2, is as follows: NAGVMQNPRHLVRRRGQEARLRCSPMKGHSHVYWYRQLPEEGLKFMVYLQKENIIDESGMPKERFSAEFPKEGPSILRIQQVVRGDSAAYFCASSPSDREGYGYTFGSGTRLTVV.

Here the CDR3 reads CASSVVGGGPRDTQYF. Written as DNA, the CDR3 is TGTGCCAGCAGCGTAGTAGGGGGGGGCCCCAGAGATACGCAGTATTTT. The chain employs TRBV9 and TRBJ2-3; a possible D gene is TRBD2 (7 bases). The CDR3 is made up of 16 amino acids. V lost 0 bases and J 5 bases, leaving 16 bases between the germline ends. Germline values: CDR1 SGDLS, CDR2 YYNGEE.

The chain carries TRBV6-6 and TRBJ1-2, with 12 bases that match TRBD1. CDR3 size: 14 residues. In germline, CDR1 is MNHNY, CDR2 SVGAGI (reference sequence). The V segment lost 5 bases and the J segment 8 bases; nucleotides outside the gene matches: 6. The CDR3 here is CASSLGQGAGGYTF. The CDR3 nucleotides are TGTGCCAGCAGTCTGGGACAGGGGGCTGGGGGCTACACCTTC.

The chain joins TRBV19 to TRBJ1-4; D is perhaps TRBD1 (5 bases). This CDR3 contains 15 residues. V lost 4 bases and J lost 0, with 9 bases in between. Germline-derived CDR1 and CDR2 are LNHDA and SQIVND (reference sequence). The CDR3 here is CASSTQGTTNEKLFF. CDR3 DNA sequence: TGTGCCAGTAGTACTCAGGGAACAACTAATGAAAAACTGTTTTTT.

The rearrangement uses TRBV7-8 and TRBJ2-2; D is possibly TRBD1 (6 bases). The CDR3 length is 17 residues. The V end was cut by 4 bases, the J end by 2 bases, with 17 bases between. CDR1 SGHVS and CDR2 FQNEAQ come from the germline V gene. The CDR3 sequence: CASSSRPGQINTGELFF. The CDR3 DNA reads as TGTGCCAGCAGCTCTCGACCCGGACAGATTAACACCGGGGAGCTGTTTTTT.

This chain's CDR3 is CASSLAGSSKEQYF. The CDR3 nucleotides read TGCGCCAGCAGCTTGGCCGGTTCTTCGAAGGAGCAGTACTTC. The chain employs TRBV5-1 and TRBJ2-7; D gene uncertain. The germline V gene encodes CDR1 SGHRS and CDR2 YFSETQ. With 0 bases removed from V and 7 bases from J, the gap between germline ends came to 14 bases. This CDR3 is built from 14 residues. The full variable domain, its missing parts supplied by reference TRBV5-1 and TRBJ2-7, is KAGVTQTPRYLIKTRGQQVTLSCSPISGHRSVSWYQQTPGQGLQFLFEYFSETQRNKGNFPGRFSGRQFSNSRSEMNVSTLELGDSALYLCASSLAGSSKEQYFGPGTRLTVT.

The chain carries TRBV6-6 and TRBJ2-7; perhaps TRBD2 as D (6 bases). This CDR3 has 13 residues. Germline CDR1 MNHNY, CDR2 SVGAGI (reference sequence). The V gene lost 4 bases and the J gene lost 2 bases, with 9 bases spanning the gap. The CDR3 sequence: CASSWDSAYEQYF. CDR3 DNA: TGTGCCAGCAGTTGGGACTCTGCCTACGAGCAGTACTTC.

This chain uses TRBV24-1 with TRBJ2-2, with D tentatively TRBD2 (5 bases). Germline loops: CDR1 KGHDR, CDR2 SFDVKD. Trimming pared 5 bases from V and 10 bases from J, leaving 13 bases between. The CDR3 has 13 residues. In DNA, the CDR3 is TGTGCCACCAGTGTACCACTGAGGGAGGAGCTGTTTTTT. Translating it yields CATSVPLREELFF.

This clone was found once. V and J are TRBV2 and TRBJ1-2; unclear D gene. The V gene lost 6 bases and the J gene lost 2 bases, with 10 bases spanning the gap. Germline CDR1 reads SNHLY; CDR2 reads FYNNEI. The CDR3 consists of 13 residues. The CDR3 protein is CASRFLTNYGYTF. The CDR3 DNA reads TGTGCCAGCAGGTTTCTTACAAACTATGGCTACACCTTC.

The gene calls are TRBV19 and TRBJ1-5; TRBD1 might be the D (6 bases). The CDR3 length is 13 residues. Germline V CDR1 and CDR2: LNHDA, SQIVND (reference sequence). V lost 7 bases and J lost 7, with 14 bases in between. The DNA of the CDR3 is TGTGCCAGTACAGGGGACGTCGTCCAGCCCCAGCATTTT. Its translation: CASTGDVVQPQHF.

This clone has a single count. This rearrangement joins TRBV19 to TRBJ1-2, with TRBD1 identical over 7 bases. The germline CDR1 and CDR2 sequences are LNHDA and SQIVND (reference sequence). The CDR3 length is 13 residues. The V and J ends lost 4 bases and 8 bases, in that order; junction bases with no gene match: 7. CDR3 DNA: TGTGCCAGTAGTACCAGGGACAGCCGGGGCTACACCTTC. Its protein product is CASSTRDSRGYTF. Looking up the rest from reference TRBV19 and TRBJ1-2 gives the full variable domain: DGGITQSPKYLFRKEGQNVTLSCEQNLNHDAMYWYRQDPGQGLRLIYYSQIVNDFQKGDIAEGYSVSREKKESFPLTVTSAQKNPTAFYLCASSTRDSRGYTFGSGTRLTVV.

The chain recombines TRBV7-2 with TRBJ2-1; the D is unclear. The V and J ends lost 6 bases and 1 base respectively, with 7 bases between them. The CDR3 is made up of 13 amino acids. Germline lookup yields CDR1 SGHTA and CDR2 FQGNSA. The DNA for the CDR3 is TGTGCCAGCAGTGAGTCGTCCTACAATGAGCAGTTCTTC. Protein product: CASSESSYNEQFF.

This clone was recorded many times. The junction does not match germline at one end; this may be a read error. The J gene is TRBJ1-4, the V gene TRBV6-5; no definite D call. Germline lookup yields CDR1 MNHEY and CDR2 SVGAGI. The CDR3 loop spans 10 amino acids. This CDR3 reads CATSPPGPRF. CDR3 in DNA: TGTGCCACCTCCCCACCGGGTCCCCGTTTT.